These 32 T cell receptor beta chains originate from one sample sequenced in a study of blood T cells in healthy people across ages. Primed by a sample-barcoded 5' primer and a J-beta primer mix, a second PCR proceeded for 7 to 11 cycles. TCRdb recomputed calls from the 5' RACE reads with MiXCR, one row per CDR3 protein. The sample has approximately 780,000 distinct CDR3 sequences, around 24% seen once. These sequences were also reported in another study, on T cells of mothers and their children.

Input material: blood. These receptor sequences come from a boy aged 10-17 years in good health.

This clonotype has a handful of counts. The J gene is TRBJ2-2, the V gene TRBV7-8; D perhaps matches TRBD2 (5 bases). The CDR3 covers 12 residues. Trimming removed 10 bases at V and 8 bases at J, with 14 bases between. Germline V gene data show CDR1 as SGHVS and CDR2 as FQNEAQ. For the CDR3, the DNA is TGTGCCACCTCGGCCGGGGTGGGGGAGCTGTTTTTT. It specifies CATSAGVGELFF.

This chain joins TRBV5-1 and TRBJ2-5; D might be TRBD2 (6 bases). The J call is doubtful: the DNA matches TRBJ2-1 better. This CDR3 region has 15 residues. CDR1 SGHRS and CDR2 YFSETQ come from the germline V gene. The CDR3 coding sequence is TGCGCCAGCAGCTTGGCCGGACTATTTACGGATGAGCAGTTCTTC. Amino acid sequence: CASSLAGLFTDEQFF.

This clonotype came up many times. The chain links TRBV7-9 to TRBJ2-1; weak D call: TRBD2 (6 bases). Trimming shortened V by 5 bases and J by 0 bases, and 14 bases separated the two germline ends. The V gene's germline CDR1 is SEHNR and CDR2 FQNEAQ (reference sequence). The CDR3 contains 16 residues. CDR3 in DNA: TGTGCCAGCAGCCGTCTAGCGATCAGCTCCTACAATGAGCAGTTCTTC. Protein: CASSRLAISSYNEQFF.

The CDR3 loop reads CSASSLRGQETQYF. The DNA of the CDR3 is TGCAGTGCTAGTAGTTTGAGGGGCCAAGAGACCCAGTACTTC. The chain links TRBV20-1 to TRBJ2-5; D is possibly TRBD1 or TRBD2 (5 bases each). Germline V gene data show CDR1 as DFQATT and CDR2 as SNEGSKA (reference sequence). This CDR3 is 14 amino acids long. V was clipped by 3 bases and J by 1 base, with 12 bases between them.

In this sample, this clonotype turned up a few times. This chain uses TRBV5-5 with TRBJ2-1; tentatively, D is TRBD1 or TRBD2 (6 bases each). V shed 4 bases and J shed 5 bases, with 16 bases lying between them. Germline CDR1 SGHKS, CDR2 YYEKEE (reference sequence). The CDR3 spans 15 residues. The CDR3, as DNA: TGTGCCAGCAGCACGGATGGGGGGCCGGACAATGAGCAGTTCTTC. Amino acid sequence: CASSTDGGPDNEQFF. The full variable domain, its missing parts supplied by reference TRBV5-5 and TRBJ2-1, is DAGVTQSPTHLIKTRGQQVTLRCSPISGHKSVSWYQQVLGQGPQFIFQYYEKEERGRGNFPDRFSARQFPNYSSELNVNALLLGDSALYLCASSTDGGPDNEQFFGPGTRLTVL.

This clonotype was observed a handful of times. V usage is TRBV7-2 and J usage is TRBJ1-2; weak D call: TRBD1 (5 bases). The germline V gene has CDR1 SGHTA and CDR2 FQGNSA. V was pared by 7 bases and J by 5 bases, with 17 bases between. The CDR3 extends over 14 amino acids. The CDR3 sequence is CASTLLLRQYGYTF. The CDR3 region has the DNA TGTGCCAGCACCCTCCTGTTAAGACAGTATGGCTACACCTTC.

This rearrangement joins TRBV12-3 or TRBV12-4 to TRBJ2-7; a weak D match, TRBD1 (6 bases). Trimming cost V 4 bases and J 3 bases, with 13 bases left between them. This CDR3 comprises 14 residues. The CDR3 DNA reads as TGTGCCAGCAGTTACCACGACAGGAACTACGAGCAGTACTTC. This translates into CASSYHDRNYEQYF.

The chain joins TRBV12-3 or TRBV12-4 to TRBJ2-1; 7 bases map to TRBD2. With V trimmed by 2 bases and J by 7 bases, 8 bases remained unmatched. The CDR3 is 15 residues long. CDR3 in DNA: TGTGCCAGCAGTTTAAACGCGGGGGTCAGGAATGAGCAGTTCTTC. It encodes CASSLNAGVRNEQFF.

This clonotype was recorded a few times. This chain connects TRBV20-1 to TRBJ1-2, with D unresolved. Trimming stripped 8 bases from V and 8 bases from J, with 9 bases between. Germline assignment: CDR1 DFQATT and CDR2 SNEGSKA (reference sequence). The CDR3 has 9 amino acids. CDR3: CSLDRGYTF. The CDR3 nucleotides are TGCAGTCTGGACCGCGGCTACACCTTC.

The chain carries TRBV30 and TRBJ2-3; no firm D call. Trimming removed 2 bases from V and 8 bases from J, with 11 bases in between. In germline, CDR1 is GTSNPN, CDR2 SVGIG (reference sequence). This CDR3 is 12 amino acids long. DNA of the CDR3: TGTGCCTGGAGTCGCGGAGTGGGTACGCAGTATTTT. Its translation is CAWSRGVGTQYF.

This clonotype was detected a few times. CDR3 nucleotides: TGTGCCACCAGCAGAGTGGCCGGCGGGGGGAGCTCCTACAATGAGCAGTTCTTC. It encodes CATSRVAGGGSSYNEQFF. The chain is built from TRBV15 and TRBJ2-1, with 8 bases fitting TRBD2. Losses at the gene ends were 1 base for V and 0 bases for J; bases not matched to a gene: 8. There are 18 residues in the CDR3. Germline CDR1 is LNHNV and CDR2 is YYDKDF (reference sequence).

There are a few counts of this clonotype. The chain links TRBV11-1 to TRBJ2-7; the D gene is possibly TRBD2 (5 bases). Deletions cut 5 bases from V and 0 bases from J, with 17 bases between. The germline gives CDR1 SGHAT, CDR2 FQDESV (reference sequence). There are 16 residues in the CDR3. DNA of the CDR3: TGTGCCAGCAGCGTTCTGCCAGCGGCTACCTCCTACGAGCAGTACTTC. This sequence encodes CASSVLPAATSYEQYF.

This clonotype was seen at least ten times. The rearrangement joins TRBV7-9 to TRBJ1-1; D perhaps matches TRBD1 (6 bases). Germline V gives CDR1 SEHNR, CDR2 FQNEAQ (reference sequence). The CDR3 is 14 amino acids. V lost 2 bases and J 0 bases, leaving 7 bases between the germline ends. The CDR3 sequence: CASSLQGMNTEAFF. The DNA for the CDR3 is TGTGCCAGCAGCTTACAGGGGATGAACACTGAAGCTTTCTTT.

The chain joins TRBV29-1 to TRBJ2-5, with D unresolved. Trimming took 5 bases from V and 5 from J, leaving 12 bases between them. Germline CDR1 reads SQVTM; CDR2 reads ANQGSEA. This CDR3 is built from 12 residues. The CDR3: CSVFQYEETQYF. The CDR3 region has the DNA TGCAGCGTTTTCCAATACGAGGAGACCCAGTACTTC.

The genes are TRBV13 and TRBJ2-4, with D tentatively TRBD2 (6 bases). The CDR3 covers 17 residues. Germline-derived CDR1 and CDR2 are PRHDT and FYEKMQ (reference sequence). Trimming shortened V by 4 bases and J by 0 bases, and 16 bases separated the two germline ends. The CDR3 DNA is TGTGCCAGCAGCTCGAAGCTAGCGTCTCTAGCCAAAAACATTCAGTACTTC. It is translated as CASSSKLASLAKNIQYF. Looking up the rest from reference TRBV13 and TRBJ2-4 gives the full variable domain: AAGVIQSPRHLIKEKRETATLKCYPIPRHDTVYWYQQGPGQDPQFLISFYEKMQSDKGSIPDRFSAQQFSDYHSELNMSSLELGDSALYFCASSSKLASLAKNIQYFGAGTRLSVL.

The rearrangement joins TRBV9 to TRBJ2-5; TRBD2 matches at 9 bases. With 6 bases clipped from V and 3 bases from J, the junction kept 9 bases outside the gene matches. The CDR3 loop spans 15 amino acids. Germline assignment: CDR1 SGDLS and CDR2 YYNGEE. In DNA, the CDR3 is TGTGCCAGCACCTCTGGCGGGGGGGCGGAAGAGACCCAGTACTTC. Its protein is CASTSGGGAEETQYF.

This clonotype was found a few times. The rearrangement uses TRBV12-3 or TRBV12-4 and TRBJ1-3, with no clear D. With 5 bases removed from V and 7 bases from J, the gap between germline ends came to 9 bases. The CDR3 has 12 residues. The CDR3 protein is CASSPIRNTIYF. The CDR3 DNA reads as TGTGCCAGCAGTCCAATTCGGAACACCATATATTTT.

The chain employs TRBV10-2 and TRBJ1-5, with D possibly matching TRBD1 (5 bases). The CDR3 has 14 residues. CDR1 and CDR2 (germline): WSHSY, SAAADI. V was shortened by 8 bases and J by 0 bases, with 11 bases between the two germline ends. The DNA for the CDR3 is TGCGCCAGCGTCCGGGACGGTAGCAATCAGCCCCAGCATTTT. Its protein product is CASVRDGSNQPQHF.

This clonotype was picked up a small number of times. The rearrangement joins TRBV12-3 or TRBV12-4 to TRBJ1-1, with D perhaps matching TRBD1 (6 bases). The V end was cut by 8 bases, the J end by 5 bases, with 18 bases between. This CDR3 has 14 amino acids. CDR3 amino acids: CASHTRGRGTEAFF. CDR3 nucleotides: TGTGCCAGCCATACCCGGGGGCGGGGGACTGAAGCTTTCTTT.

V usage is TRBV5-1 and J usage is TRBJ1-2, with 7 positions matching TRBD1. V lost 2 bases, J lost 5 bases, and 9 bases stayed unmatched. The CDR3 runs 15 residues. CDR1 is SGHRS and CDR2 is YFSETQ in the germline V gene. CDR3 loop: CASSFSQGGLYGYTF. CDR3 nucleotides: TGCGCCAGCAGCTTCTCCCAGGGGGGCTTATATGGCTACACCTTC.

V gene TRBV6-1 combines with J gene TRBJ1-4; D ambiguous. This CDR3 is built from 14 residues. V dropped 0 bases and J dropped 8 bases, with 10 bases sitting between them. Germline V lookup: CDR1 MNHNS, CDR2 SASEGT. The CDR3 DNA reads as TGTGCCAGCAGTGAAGCTAGTAGGTGGGAAAAACTGTTTTTT. This codes for CASSEASRWEKLFF.

The chain recombines TRBV28 with TRBJ2-3; no clear D. The V gene lost 10 bases and the J gene lost 2 bases, with 19 bases spanning the gap. The CDR3 totals 15 residues. Germline V gene lookup returns CDR1 MDHEN and CDR2 SYDVKM. The CDR3: CATITMGVLTDTQYF. The CDR3 DNA is TGTGCCACCATTACTATGGGCGTCCTCACAGATACGCAGTATTTT.

This chain uses TRBV6-2 or TRBV6-3 with TRBJ2-1; D remains unclear. The CDR3 is 11 amino acids. Trimming cost V 6 bases and J 10 bases, with 10 bases left between them. The germline V gene has CDR1 MNHEY and CDR2 SVGEGT. The CDR3 DNA follows: TGTGCCAGCAGCCAGGCGTCCGAGCAGTTCTTC. It codes for CASSQASEQFF.

The rearrangement joins TRBV29-1 to TRBJ1-2; tentatively, D is TRBD1 (6 bases). V shed 4 bases and J shed 7 bases, with 10 bases lying between them. The CDR3 loop spans 11 amino acids. Germline V gives CDR1 SQVTM, CDR2 ANQGSEA. CDR3 protein: CSVAGAGGYTF. CDR3 nucleotide sequence: TGCAGCGTTGCAGGGGCGGGTGGCTACACCTTC. Complete variable domain (other parts from reference TRBV29-1 and TRBJ1-2): SAVISQKPSRDICQRGTSLTIQCQVDSQVTMMFWYRQQPGQSLTLIATANQGSEATYESGFVIDKFPISRPNLTFSTLTVSNMSPEDSSIYLCSVAGAGGYTFGSGTRLTVV.

This clonotype was observed a few times. The chain uses TRBV7-9 and TRBJ1-2; 7 nucleotides line up with TRBD1. With V trimmed by 2 bases and J by 5 bases, 14 bases remained unmatched. CDR1 SEHNR and CDR2 FQNEAQ come from the germline V gene (reference sequence). There are 17 residues in the CDR3. In DNA form, the CDR3 reads TGTGCCAGCAGCTTAAGCCGGTCTAGACAGGGCCAATATGGCTACACCTTC. Translation gives CASSLSRSRQGQYGYTF.

This clonotype has a handful of counts. The chain is built from TRBV5-1 and TRBJ2-6, with 9 positions matching TRBD1. V lost 4 bases to trimming and J lost 0 bases; unmatched junction nucleotides: 11. The CDR3 is 19 residues long. CDR1 SGHRS and CDR2 YFSETQ come from the germline V gene. This chain's CDR3 is CASSLDRGMAYSGANVLTF. The DNA of the CDR3 is TGCGCCAGCAGCCTGGACAGGGGAATGGCCTACTCTGGGGCCAACGTCCTGACTTTC.

On this clonotype itself: A junction end diverges from the germline sequence, so it may reflect a read error. The chain employs TRBV6-2 or TRBV6-3 and TRBJ1-5, with unresolved D. The CDR3 runs to 14 residues. Germline loops: CDR1 MNHEY, CDR2 SVGEGT. In nucleotides, the CDR3 is TGTGCCAGCAACGACGGGGATAGCAATCAGCTCCAGCATTTT. This codes for CASNDGDSNQLQHF.

This clonotype was observed a handful of times. The chain carries TRBV27 and TRBJ2-5; 11 nucleotides agree with TRBD2. The CDR3 consists of 14 residues. Germline CDR1 MNHEY, CDR2 SMNVEV (reference sequence). The CDR3 reads CGTRASGGWETQYF. In nucleotides, the CDR3 is TGTGGCACCAGGGCTAGCGGGGGGTGGGAGACCCAGTACTTC.

V usage is TRBV12-3 or TRBV12-4 and J usage is TRBJ2-3; D uncertain. The CDR3 is made up of 15 amino acids. Trimming removed 7 bases from V and 15 bases from J, with 29 bases in between. The CDR3 coding sequence is TGTGCCAGCACCTGTGGCGGAGTGCCAGCAGATGTGCAATATTTT. It yields the protein CASTCGGVPADVQYF.

The chain is built from TRBV11-2 and TRBJ1-2, with 9 bases matching TRBD1. The CDR3 is made up of 12 amino acids. The germline V gene has CDR1 SGHAT and CDR2 FQNNGV. V trimming: 10 bases; J trimming: 3 bases; junction bases outside the gene matches: 3. The CDR3 loop reads CATDRGDYGYTF. CDR3 coding DNA: TGTGCCACCGACAGGGGGGACTATGGCTACACCTTC.

A few counts support this clonotype. The V gene is TRBV24-1, the J gene TRBJ1-4, with D maybe TRBD1 (5 bases). CDR3 size: 13 residues. CDR1 is KGHDR, CDR2 SFDVKD, per germline. Trimming left V 6 bases short and J 8 bases short, with 12 bases between. The DNA of the CDR3 is TGTGCCACCAGTAAGGGGCTTGGGGAAAAACTGTTTTTT. Translation gives CATSKGLGEKLFF.

V and J are TRBV12-3 or TRBV12-4 and TRBJ1-1; no definite D call. This CDR3 has 15 amino acids. Trimming stripped 7 bases from V and 0 bases from J, with 15 bases between. The DNA of the CDR3 is TGTGCCAGCACTCCCCCAGCGAGATTGAACACTGAAGCTTTCTTT. Its protein is CASTPPARLNTEAFF.